Each of the 24 T cell receptor beta chains below was sequenced from the same sample in a study of blood T cells in healthy people across ages. Using a J-beta primer mix together with a sample-barcoded 5' primer, a second PCR was run for about 6 to 11 cycles. TCRdb recomputed calls from the 5' RACE reads with MiXCR, one row per CDR3 protein. The sample carries around 870,000 distinct CDR3 sequences, around 28% recorded once. Material: blood. These receptors all come from a woman aged 80 or over in good health.

The V call is TRBV29-1, the J call TRBJ1-5; 12 nucleotides match TRBD1. V lost 6 bases to trimming and J lost 6 bases; unmatched junction nucleotides: 3. Germline V lookup: CDR1 SQVTM, CDR2 ANQGSEA. The CDR3 is made up of 13 amino acids. The CDR3 DNA follows: TGCAGCGTGGGACAGGGGGCTCGTCAGCCCCAGCATTTT. Translated, it gives CSVGQGARQPQHF.

Concerning this clonotype: A much larger clone lies one base from this, so it may be a read error. The chain combines TRBV20-1 with TRBJ2-5; D uncertain. The V gene lost 5 bases and the J gene lost 11 bases, with 15 bases spanning the gap. This CDR3 has 11 amino acids. Germline V gene lookup returns CDR1 DFQATT and CDR2 SNEGSKA (reference sequence). CDR3 loop: CSASRLNEQYF. Here the CDR3 DNA reads TGCAGTGCTTCACGACTTAATGAGCAGTACTTC.

This clonotype was detected ten times or more. This rearrangement joins TRBV12-3 or TRBV12-4 to TRBJ1-5; TRBD1 matches 10 bases. The CDR3 spans 13 residues. Losses at the gene ends were 6 bases for V and 7 bases for J; bases not matched to a gene: 3. CDR3: CASRGTGDQPQHF. CDR3 DNA sequence: TGTGCCAGCAGAGGGACAGGGGACCAGCCCCAGCATTTT.

This clonotype was seen a handful of times. V is TRBV4-2 and J is TRBJ1-5; D unclear. Germline-derived CDR1 and CDR2 are LGHNA and YNFKEQ. The CDR3 has 15 amino acids. Trimming removed 0 bases from V and 2 bases from J, with 8 bases in between. For the CDR3, the DNA is TGTGCCAGCAGCCAAGATCTGCGGGGCAATCAGCCCCAGCATTTT. As protein: CASSQDLRGNQPQHF.

The chain combines TRBV4-1 with TRBJ1-4, with D hard to call. The CDR3 runs 12 residues. Trimming pared 0 bases from V and 11 bases from J, leaving 7 bases between. Germline CDR1 reads MGHRA; CDR2 reads YSYEKL. CDR3 DNA sequence: TGCGCCAGCAGCCAAGATCGTTTCAAACTGTTTTTT. It specifies CASSQDRFKLFF.

The table lists this clonotype with many counts. The gene calls are TRBV7-2 and TRBJ2-1; D remains unclear. CDR1 SGHTA and CDR2 FQGNSA come from the germline V gene. The CDR3 runs to 14 residues. Trimming shortened V by 2 bases and J by 9 bases, and 14 bases separated the two germline ends. The chain's CDR3 is CASSLSPIRGEQFF. The DNA for the CDR3 is TGTGCCAGCAGCTTATCGCCAATTCGCGGTGAGCAGTTCTTC.

The genes are TRBV3-1 and TRBJ1-5; D perhaps matches TRBD1 (5 bases). The CDR3 sequence is 14 residues long. Trimming removed 1 base at V and 4 bases at J, with 8 bases between. Germline CDR1 is LGHDT and CDR2 is YNNKEL (reference sequence). As DNA, the CDR3 is TGTGCCAGCAGCCAAGCAGGGCGTAATCAGCCCCAGCATTTT. Protein sequence: CASSQAGRNQPQHF.

A few counts support this clonotype. At one end the junction does not follow the germline gene, possibly because of a read error. This chain uses TRBV18 with TRBJ1-2, with a possible D match to TRBD1 (5 bases). This CDR3 is 13 amino acids long. Germline V gene sequence: CDR1 KGHSH, CDR2 LQKENI. In nucleotides, the CDR3 is TGTGCCAACTCACCCAGCCGACAGAATGGCTACACCTTT. It translates to CANSPSRQNGYTF.

Many counts were recorded for this clonotype. The chain couples TRBV12-3 or TRBV12-4 to TRBJ1-5; 9 bases fit TRBD1. Trimming took 1 base from V and 4 from J; bases not matched to a gene: 5. This CDR3 spans 16 amino acids. DNA for the CDR3: TGTGCCAGCAGTTTAGGAGGAGGGACAGGGAATCAGCCCCAGCATTTT. Protein: CASSLGGGTGNQPQHF.

A few counts support this clonotype. V and J are TRBV4-3 and TRBJ1-2; 8 bases line up with TRBD1. Germline trimming cut 3 bases from V and 6 bases from J; bases unmatched to any gene: 6. CDR1 and CDR2 from the germline V gene are LGHNA and YSLEER. The CDR3 loop spans 14 amino acids. The CDR3 DNA reads TGCGCCAGCAGCCAGTGGACAGGGCGGAATGGCTACACCTTC. Its protein product is CASSQWTGRNGYTF.

Many counts were recorded for this clonotype. The V gene is TRBV20-1, the J gene TRBJ1-5; TRBD1 is a possible D gene (5 bases). This CDR3 is 13 amino acids long. Looked up from germline, CDR1 is DFQATT and CDR2 is SNEGSKA (reference sequence). V lost 2 bases to trimming and J lost 4 bases, with 9 bases between them. The CDR3 coding sequence is TGCAGTGCTAGACAGGGCCATAATCAGCCCCAGCATTTT. It yields the protein CSARQGHNQPQHF.

The gene calls are TRBV29-1 and TRBJ2-5; perhaps TRBD1 as D (6 bases). V was trimmed by 2 bases and J by 1 base, leaving 14 bases between them. This CDR3 is 15 amino acids long. Germline values: CDR1 SQVTM, CDR2 ANQGSEA. The CDR3 DNA follows: TGCAGCGTTGAACCACCCAGGACAGCCCAAGAGACCCAGTACTTC. It specifies CSVEPPRTAQETQYF. The full variable domain, completed using reference TRBV29-1 and TRBJ2-5, is SAVISQKPSRDICQRGTSLTIQCQVDSQVTMMFWYRQQPGQSLTLIATANQGSEATYESGFVIDKFPISRPNLTFSTLTVSNMSPEDSSIYLCSVEPPRTAQETQYFGPGTRLLVL.

This chain joins TRBV7-6 and TRBJ1-5; 7 bases map to TRBD1. The CDR3 runs to 13 residues. The germline gives CDR1 SGHVS, CDR2 FNYEAQ. With V trimmed by 10 bases and J by 6 bases, 9 bases remained unmatched. As DNA, the CDR3 is TGTGCCACCTCAACAGGGGCCGGTCAGCCCCAGCATTTT. Its translation: CATSTGAGQPQHF.

As concerns this clonotype: Germline is not matched at one junction end, which may reflect a read error. The rearrangement links TRBV12-3 or TRBV12-4 to TRBJ1-4; 8 bases agree with TRBD1. The CDR3 consists of 14 residues. CDR3 region: CVSSQQGVNEKLFF. CDR3 coding DNA: TGTGTCAGCAGTCAACAGGGGGTTAATGAAAAACTGTTTTTT.

With regard to this clonotype: This clone may be a read error of a much larger clone one base away. The J gene is TRBJ1-2, the V gene TRBV7-2; D call uncertain. Germline lookup yields CDR1 SGHTA and CDR2 FQGNSA. The V gene lost 1 base and the J gene lost 8 bases, with 14 bases spanning the gap. This CDR3 is 14 amino acids long. CDR3 sequence: CASSLVGPREGYTF. The CDR3 region has the DNA TGTGCCAGCAGCTTAGTTGGGCCCCGCGAGGGCTACACCTTC.

V is TRBV2 and J is TRBJ1-4, with TRBD1 matching over 7 bases. The germline gives CDR1 SNHLY, CDR2 FYNNEI. The CDR3 is 15 residues long. V dropped 0 bases and J dropped 8; count of bases not matched to a gene: 6. This CDR3 is CASSEAGTAFEKLFF. The CDR3, as DNA: TGTGCCAGCAGTGAAGCCGGGACAGCCTTCGAAAAACTGTTTTTT.

The chain is built from TRBV12-3 or TRBV12-4 and TRBJ2-4; D remains ambiguous. The V gene lost 8 bases and the J gene lost 9 bases, with 11 bases spanning the gap. The CDR3 is 11 residues long. CDR3 sequence: CASGFGPIQYF. In DNA, the CDR3 is TGTGCCAGCGGGTTTGGGCCCATTCAGTACTTC.

This clonotype has just a few counts. The rearrangement uses TRBV30 and TRBJ1-5; D is undetermined. Germline V CDR1 and CDR2: GTSNPN, SVGIG (reference sequence). V was trimmed by 2 bases and J by 4 bases, leaving 18 bases between them. The CDR3 sequence is 16 residues long. The CDR3 DNA is TGTGCCTGGAGTTCCTCCCGATCTCTTGGGAATCAGCCCCAGCATTTT. As protein: CAWSSSRSLGNQPQHF.

This chain uses TRBV9 with TRBJ1-6; a weak D match, TRBD1 (5 bases). Germline loops: CDR1 SGDLS, CDR2 YYNGEE. Trimming took 3 bases from V and 0 from J, leaving 16 bases between them. This CDR3 comprises 18 residues. CDR3 DNA sequence: TGTGCCAGCAGCGGAGACCCGACAGTTTTCTCCTATAATTCACCCCTCCACTTT. Its translation: CASSGDPTVFSYNSPLHF.

This clonotype was counted ten times or more. CDR3: CASNMGRGSSQFF. CDR3 DNA: TGTGCCAGCAATATGGGGAGGGGTAGCTCGCAGTTCTTC. V usage is TRBV6-5 and J usage is TRBJ2-1; TRBD2 matches at 7 bases. V shed 7 bases and J 12 bases; nucleotides not matched to a gene: 12. The CDR3 runs to 13 residues. CDR1 is MNHEY, CDR2 SVGAGI, per germline.

This sequence joins TRBV7-3 and TRBJ1-2; D is perhaps TRBD1 (6 bases). Trimming cost V 0 bases and J 6 bases, with 14 bases left between them. CDR1 SGHTA and CDR2 FQGTGA come from the germline V gene. There are 15 residues in the CDR3. The CDR3 protein is CASSLTGTRTHGYTF. The CDR3 DNA reads as TGTGCCAGCAGCTTAACCGGGACACGGACCCATGGCTACACCTTC.

This clonotype was counted at least ten times. The V gene is TRBV29-1, the J gene TRBJ2-5; D perhaps matches TRBD1 (6 bases). This CDR3 has 15 residues. The germline CDR1 and CDR2 sequences are SQVTM and ANQGSEA. The V end lost 4 bases, the J end lost 1 base, and 16 bases lay between the germline ends. CDR3 residues: CSVVPTGSPQETQYF. The CDR3 coding sequence is TGCAGCGTTGTTCCGACAGGATCCCCCCAAGAGACCCAGTACTTC. Full variable domain (outside the CDR3, taken from reference TRBV29-1 and TRBJ2-5): SAVISQKPSRDICQRGTSLTIQCQVDSQVTMMFWYRQQPGQSLTLIATANQGSEATYESGFVIDKFPISRPNLTFSTLTVSNMSPEDSSIYLCSVVPTGSPQETQYFGPGTRLLVL.

This clonotype showed up many times. The V call is TRBV25-1, the J call TRBJ2-7; D is possibly TRBD1 (6 bases). This CDR3 has 13 amino acids. V lost 3 bases to trimming and J lost 6 bases, with 12 bases between them. Germline assignment: CDR1 MGHDK and CDR2 SYGVNS. DNA of the CDR3: TGTGCCAGCAGTGACAGGGGAAAGGGCGAGCAGTACTTC. It specifies CASSDRGKGEQYF.

At least ten counts were recorded for this clonotype. This chain links TRBV10-3 with TRBJ1-2; 7 bases align to TRBD1. There are 14 residues in the CDR3. Losses at the gene ends were 6 bases for V and 4 bases for J; bases not matched to a gene: 8. Germline V gene lookup returns CDR1 ENHRY and CDR2 SYGVKD. The CDR3 here is CAIREDRPPYGYTF. The DNA of the CDR3 is TGTGCCATCAGGGAGGACAGGCCCCCCTATGGCTACACCTTC.